The present T cell receptor (beta chain) was sequenced within a study of radiotherapy plus CTLA-4 blockade in lung cancer. General study points: There was expansion of tumor-derived TCR clones in blood after radiotherapy plus ipilimumab.

V was trimmed by 6 bases and J by 1 base, leaving 11 bases between them. This CDR3 region has 14 residues. Germline lookup yields CDR1 MNHEY and CDR2 SMNVEV (reference sequence). About this clone: What it binds is unknown.

The repertoire was sequenced with immunoSEQ multiplex PCR; TCRdb's copy has only in-frame clones and lacks some. This repertoire shows more than 75,000 clones, around 84% found once; its top ten account for roughly 26%. J is TRBJ2-3 and V is TRBV27; possibly TRBD1 for D (5 bases). The source is a human donor with non-small cell lung cancer that progressed on radiotherapy plus ipilimumab. Sequenced here: peripheral blood, sampled from a patient treated with radiotherapy plus ipilimumab. This chain's CDR3 is CASSYTGGTDTQYF. CDR3 DNA: TGTGCCAGCAGCTACACAGGAGGCACAGATACGCAGTATTTT.